A selection of T cell receptor beta chains follows, all from one sample in a study of blood T cell repertoires in COVID-19. Profiling relied on immunoSEQ multiplex PCR, and the TCRdb table lists in-frame clones only, not all of them. The sample lists approximately 280,000 clones; roughly 90% were seen once. The sequencing sample was made of peripheral blood. These receptors were obtained from a woman in her 30s with COVID-19, enrolled during active disease. Each CDR3 is given with its conserved first and last residue. The order of the fields is J gene, clone size, V gene, D gene, CDR3 protein, CDR3 DNA. D genes are given only for firm matches. Size is omitted from some rows. Given values are once, few, many or a class for expanded clones.

j_gene: TRBJ2-2
abundance: NA
v_gene: TRBV10-2
d_gene: NA
CDR3aa: CASSESQGIDTGELFF
CDR3nt: TGCGCCAGCAGTGAGTCGCAGGGGATTGACACCGGGGAGCTGTTTTTT

j_gene: TRBJ2-5
abundance: NA
v_gene: TRBV5-4
d_gene: TRBD2
CDR3aa: CASSRGGLETQYF
CDR3nt: TGTGCCAGCAGCCGGGGGGGGTTAGAGACCCAGTACTTC

j_gene: TRBJ1-3
abundance: NA
v_gene: TRBV28
d_gene: NA
CDR3aa: CASSSLGNTIYF
CDR3nt: TGTGCCAGCAGTTCCCTTGGAAACACCATATATTTT

j_gene: TRBJ2-1
abundance: once
v_gene: TRBV18
d_gene: TRBD2
CDR3aa: CASSRAASGSLGDEQFF
CDR3nt: TGTGCCAGCTCACGGGCCGCTAGCGGGAGCCTCGGTGATGAGCAGTTCTTC

j_gene: TRBJ2-7
abundance: NA
v_gene: TRBV5-1
d_gene: TRBD1
CDR3aa: CASTPGDSHSYEQYF
CDR3nt: TGCGCCAGCACTCCTGGGGACAGCCATTCCTACGAGCAGTACTTC

j_gene: TRBJ1-6
abundance: NA
v_gene: TRBV30
d_gene: TRBD1
CDR3aa: CAWSAGTGVSNSPLHF
CDR3nt: TGTGCCTGGAGTGCCGGGACAGGGGTTTCTAATTCACCCCTCCACTTT

j_gene: TRBJ2-3
abundance: NA
v_gene: TRBV29-1
d_gene: NA
CDR3aa: CSVEDMGREIDTQYF
CDR3nt: TGCAGCGTTGAAGACATGGGCAGGGAAATAGATACGCAGTATTTT

j_gene: TRBJ2-2
abundance: NA
v_gene: TRBV5-1
d_gene: NA
CDR3aa: CASSLRNRNTGELFF
CDR3nt: TGCGCCAGCAGCCTAAGGAACAGGAACACCGGGGAGCTGTTTTTT

j_gene: TRBJ2-2
abundance: NA
v_gene: TRBV19
d_gene: TRBD2
CDR3aa: CASSITSGTGELFF
CDR3nt: TGTGCCAGTAGTATAACTAGCGGGACCGGGGAGCTGTTTTTT

j_gene: TRBJ2-7
abundance: NA
v_gene: TRBV12-3/TRBV12-4
d_gene: TRBD2
CDR3aa: CASSTGLLYEQYF
CDR3nt: TGTGCCAGCAGCACGGGACTACTCTACGAGCAGTACTTC

j_gene: TRBJ1-2
abundance: NA
v_gene: TRBV7-7
d_gene: TRBD1
CDR3aa: CASSGGSGTVELGAYGYTF
CDR3nt: TGTGCTAGCAGTGGGGGGAGTGGGACAGTAGAGCTGGGTGCCTATGGCTACACCTTC

j_gene: TRBJ2-6
abundance: NA
v_gene: TRBV5-1
d_gene: TRBD1
CDR3aa: CASSPTGGNSGANVLTF
CDR3nt: TGCGCCAGCAGCCCGACAGGGGGGAACTCTGGGGCCAACGTCCTGACTTTC

j_gene: TRBJ2-1
abundance: NA
v_gene: TRBV10-3
d_gene: TRBD2
CDR3aa: CAISSGTYNEQFF
CDR3nt: TGTGCCATCAGCAGCGGGACCTACAATGAGCAGTTCTTC